This paragraph covers one TCR beta chain sequence. Its antigen remains unknown. The record originates from a study of molecular identifiers for immune sequencing clone quantification. Study results and caveats: Barcode collisions between identical TCR molecules could shrink estimates of highly expanded clone sizes.

The V gene lost 8 bases and the J gene lost 4 bases, with 10 bases spanning the gap. CDR1 is KGHDR, CDR2 SFDVKD, per germline. The CDR3 runs 13 residues. Methods described previously, with TCR primers listed, were used for bulk TCR libraries. From the PCR reads, TCRdb called clonotypes with MiXCR, one entry per CDR3 protein. The sample consists of under 650,000 distinct CDR3 sequences, 20% of them appearing once. Libraries of naive CD8 T cells were made from roughly 18,000 to 920,000 sorted cells. They used 10%, 30% or 50% RNA. Naive CD8 T cells were FACS-sorted by CD8+CD4-CCR7+CD45RA+ markers. The clonotype was recovered from a human donor in good health. Some libraries in this study had Jurkat cell RNA spiked in. The rearrangement links TRBV24-1 to TRBJ2-2; D gene unclear. Specimen: naive CD8+ T cells from blood, with Jurkat cell RNA spiked in. Subset here: FACS-sorted CD8+CD4-CCR7+CD45RA+ naive T cells. This CDR3 reads CATTQAATGELFF. The DNA of the CDR3 is TGTGCCACCACTCAGGCGGCCACCGGGGAGCTGTTTTTT.